This T cell receptor (beta chain) derives from a study of blood T cells in healthy people across ages. A J-beta primer mix and a sample-barcoded 5' primer were used in a second PCR of roughly 6 to 12 cycles. TCRdb called the 5' RACE reads again in MiXCR, with one record for every CDR3 protein. The table lists around 780,000 distinct CDR3 sequences, more than 55% of them singletons, with 20% to 30% in the top ten. Germline V lookup: CDR1 SGHVS, CDR2 FQNEAQ. The CDR3 consists of 18 residues. The V end was cut by 0 bases, the J end by 7 bases, with 25 bases between. The sequencing input was blood. The rearrangement joins TRBV7-8 to TRBJ2-7, with D perhaps given as TRBD1 or TRBD2 (5 bases each). The clonotype comes from a middle-aged man in good health. The CDR3 sequence is CASSLARRGAHVDNEQYF. The CDR3 nucleotides are TGTGCCAGCAGCTTAGCCCGAAGGGGAGCCCACGTGGACAATGAGCAGTACTTC.